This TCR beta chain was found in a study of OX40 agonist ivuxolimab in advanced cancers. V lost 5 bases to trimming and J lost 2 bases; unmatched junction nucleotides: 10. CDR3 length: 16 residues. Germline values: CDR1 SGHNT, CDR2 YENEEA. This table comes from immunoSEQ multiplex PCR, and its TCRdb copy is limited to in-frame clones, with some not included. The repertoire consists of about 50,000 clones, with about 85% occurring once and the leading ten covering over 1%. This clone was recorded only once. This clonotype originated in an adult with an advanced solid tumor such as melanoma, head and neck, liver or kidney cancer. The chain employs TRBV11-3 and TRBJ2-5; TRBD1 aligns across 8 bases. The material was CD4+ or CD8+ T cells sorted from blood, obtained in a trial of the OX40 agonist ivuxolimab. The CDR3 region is CASSPRQGTWQETQYF. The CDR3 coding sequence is TGTGCCAGCAGCCCCCGACAGGGGACGTGGCAAGAGACCCAGTACTTC.